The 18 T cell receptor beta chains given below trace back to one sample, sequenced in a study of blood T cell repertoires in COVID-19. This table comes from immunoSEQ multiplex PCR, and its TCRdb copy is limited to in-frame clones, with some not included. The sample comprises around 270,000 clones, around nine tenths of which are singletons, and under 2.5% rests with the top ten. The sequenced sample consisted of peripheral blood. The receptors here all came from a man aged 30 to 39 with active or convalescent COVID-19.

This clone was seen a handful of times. For the CDR3, the DNA is TGTGCCAGCAGCCCGGGACAGCACAATCAGCCCCAGCATTTT. Translating it yields CASSPGQHNQPQHF. The chain is built from TRBV9 and TRBJ1-5, with TRBD1 matching over 7 bases. V gave up 4 bases and J gave up 3 bases; unmatched junction bases: 4. Looked up from germline, CDR1 is SGDLS and CDR2 is YYNGEE. This CDR3 has 14 residues. The complete variable domain, with remaining parts taken from reference TRBV9 and TRBJ1-5, reads DSGVTQTPKHLITATGQRVTLRCSPRSGDLSVYWYQQSLDQGLQFLIQYYNGEERAKGNILERFSAQQFPDLHSELNLSSLELGDSALYFCASSPGQHNQPQHFGDGTRLSIL.

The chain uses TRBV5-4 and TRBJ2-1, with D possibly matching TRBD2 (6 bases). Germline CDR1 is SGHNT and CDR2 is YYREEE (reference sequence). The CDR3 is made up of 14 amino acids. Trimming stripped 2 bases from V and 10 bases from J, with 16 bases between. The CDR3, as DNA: TGTGCCAGCAGCTTCGGGACGGGAGCTTACGAGCAGTTCTTC. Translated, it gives CASSFGTGAYEQFF.

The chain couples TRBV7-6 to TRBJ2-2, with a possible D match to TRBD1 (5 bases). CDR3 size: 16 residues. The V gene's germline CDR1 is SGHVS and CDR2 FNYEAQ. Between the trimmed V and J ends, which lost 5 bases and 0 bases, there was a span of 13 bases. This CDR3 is CASSPSKGSNTGELFF. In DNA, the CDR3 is TGTGCCAGCAGCCCATCTAAGGGGTCGAACACCGGGGAGCTGTTTTTT.

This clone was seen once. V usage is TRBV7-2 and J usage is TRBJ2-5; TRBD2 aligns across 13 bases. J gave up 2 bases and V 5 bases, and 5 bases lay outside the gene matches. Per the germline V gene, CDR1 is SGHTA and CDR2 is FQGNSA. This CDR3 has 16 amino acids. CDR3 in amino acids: CASSLGTSGAQETQYF. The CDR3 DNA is TGTGCCAGCAGCCTAGGGACTAGCGGGGCTCAAGAGACCCAGTACTTC.

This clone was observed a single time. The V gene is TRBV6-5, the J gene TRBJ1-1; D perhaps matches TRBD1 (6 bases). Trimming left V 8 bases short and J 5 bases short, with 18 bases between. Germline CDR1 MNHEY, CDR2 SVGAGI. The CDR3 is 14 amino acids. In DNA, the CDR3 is TGTGCCAGCCAACCGCTAGGGGGGGAAACTGAAGCTTTCTTT. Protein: CASQPLGGETEAFF.

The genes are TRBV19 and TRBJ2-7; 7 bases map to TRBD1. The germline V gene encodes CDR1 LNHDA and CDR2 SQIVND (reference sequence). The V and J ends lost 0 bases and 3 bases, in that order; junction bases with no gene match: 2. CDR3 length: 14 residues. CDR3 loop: CASSIDRDSYEQYF. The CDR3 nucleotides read TGTGCCAGTAGTATAGACCGGGACAGCTACGAGCAGTACTTC.

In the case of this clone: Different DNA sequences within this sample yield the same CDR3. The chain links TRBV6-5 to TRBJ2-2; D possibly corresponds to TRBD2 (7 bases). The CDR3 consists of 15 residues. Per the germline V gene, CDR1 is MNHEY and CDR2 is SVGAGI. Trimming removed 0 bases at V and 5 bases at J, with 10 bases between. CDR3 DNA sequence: TGTGCCAGCAGTTACTCAGGGGGAGGGACCGGGGAGCTGTTTTTT. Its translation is CASSYSGGGTGELFF.

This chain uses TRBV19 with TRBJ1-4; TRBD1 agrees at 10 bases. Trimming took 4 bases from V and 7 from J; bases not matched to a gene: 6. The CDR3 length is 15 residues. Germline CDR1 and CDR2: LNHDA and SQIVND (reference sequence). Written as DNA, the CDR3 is TGTGCCAGTAGTACCAGACAGGGGGCACTTGAAAAACTGTTTTTT. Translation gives CASSTRQGALEKLFF.

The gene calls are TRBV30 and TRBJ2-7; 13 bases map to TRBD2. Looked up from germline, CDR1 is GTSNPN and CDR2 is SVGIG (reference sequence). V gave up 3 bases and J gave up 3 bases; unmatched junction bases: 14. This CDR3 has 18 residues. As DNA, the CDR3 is TGTGCCTGGAGCCCTGGGACTAGCGGGAAAAGACAAGGCTACGAGCAGTACTTC. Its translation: CAWSPGTSGKRQGYEQYF.

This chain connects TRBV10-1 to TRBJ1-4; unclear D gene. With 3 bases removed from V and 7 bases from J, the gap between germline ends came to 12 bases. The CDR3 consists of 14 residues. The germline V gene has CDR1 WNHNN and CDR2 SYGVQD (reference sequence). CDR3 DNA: TGCGCCAGCAGTGAAAGTCGTGGAGTTGAAAAACTGTTTTTT. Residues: CASSESRGVEKLFF.

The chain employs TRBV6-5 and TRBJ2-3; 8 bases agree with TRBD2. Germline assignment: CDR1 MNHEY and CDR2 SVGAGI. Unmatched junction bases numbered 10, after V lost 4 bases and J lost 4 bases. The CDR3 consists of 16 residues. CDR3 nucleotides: TGTGCCAGCAGTTTAGGATCGGGACTAGGATCAGATACGCAGTATTTT. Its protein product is CASSLGSGLGSDTQYF.

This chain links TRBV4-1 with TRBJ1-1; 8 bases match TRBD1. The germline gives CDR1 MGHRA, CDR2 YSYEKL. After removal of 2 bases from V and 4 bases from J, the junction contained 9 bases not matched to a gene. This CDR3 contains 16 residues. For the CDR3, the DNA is TGCGCCAGCAGCCAACGGGACAGGTCTGGCGGCACTGAAGCTTTCTTT. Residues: CASSQRDRSGGTEAFF.

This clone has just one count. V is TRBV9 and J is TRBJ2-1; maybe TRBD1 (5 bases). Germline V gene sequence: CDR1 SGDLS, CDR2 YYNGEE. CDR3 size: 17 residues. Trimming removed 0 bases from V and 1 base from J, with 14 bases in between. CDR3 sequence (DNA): TGTGCCAGCAGCGTAGAATTAACAGGTGCATCCTACAATGAGCAGTTCTTC. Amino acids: CASSVELTGASYNEQFF.

The CDR3 region has the DNA TGTGCCAGTAGTATAGTAGGGGCGAGGGGGGGTTTTAATGAGCAGTTCTTC. Translation: CASSIVGARGGFNEQFF. V is TRBV19 and J is TRBJ2-1, with D tentatively TRBD2 (7 bases). Germline V CDR1 and CDR2: LNHDA, SQIVND (reference sequence). The CDR3 length is 17 residues. V was cut by 1 base and J by 7 bases, with 20 bases left in between.

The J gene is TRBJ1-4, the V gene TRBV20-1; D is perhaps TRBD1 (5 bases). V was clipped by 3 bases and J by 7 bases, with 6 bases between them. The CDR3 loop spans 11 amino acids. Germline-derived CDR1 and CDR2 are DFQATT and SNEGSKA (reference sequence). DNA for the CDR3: TGCAGTGCTAGTCAGGGTGAAAAACTGTTTTTT. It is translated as CSASQGEKLFF.

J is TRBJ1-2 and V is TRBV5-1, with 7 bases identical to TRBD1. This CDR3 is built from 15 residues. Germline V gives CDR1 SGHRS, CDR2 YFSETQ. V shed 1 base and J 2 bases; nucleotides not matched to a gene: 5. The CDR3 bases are TGCGCCAGCAGCTTGTGGCCAGGGGGAAACTATGGCTACACCTTC. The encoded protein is CASSLWPGGNYGYTF.

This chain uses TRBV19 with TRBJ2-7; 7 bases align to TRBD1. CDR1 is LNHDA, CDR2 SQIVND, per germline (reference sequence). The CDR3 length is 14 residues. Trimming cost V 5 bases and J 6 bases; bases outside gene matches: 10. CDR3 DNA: TGTGCCAGTAGTCCAGAACCGACAGGGTCCGAGCAGTACTTC. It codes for CASSPEPTGSEQYF.

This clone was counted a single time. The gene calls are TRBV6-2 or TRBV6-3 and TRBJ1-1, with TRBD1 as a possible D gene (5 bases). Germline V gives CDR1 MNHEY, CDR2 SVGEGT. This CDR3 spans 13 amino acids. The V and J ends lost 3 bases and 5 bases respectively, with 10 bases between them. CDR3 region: CASSYQPGTEAFF. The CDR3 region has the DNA TGTGCCAGCAGTTATCAGCCAGGGACTGAAGCTTTCTTT.